The clone carrying this T cell receptor (beta chain) appeared a few times. The antigen remains unidentified. Replicate PCRs run on unsorted PBMC used approximately 0.3 ug DNA, which was 31,000 or so T cell genomes. With ten immunoSEQ deep assay plates, unsorted PBMC DNA underwent sequencing. The repertoire was sequenced with immunoSEQ multiplex PCR; TCRdb's copy has only in-frame clones and lacks some. This repertoire shows fewer than 600,000 clones, around 78% found once; its top ten account for more than 10%. V was cut by 2 bases and J by 5 bases, with 16 bases left in between. Germline CDR1 reads LNHDA; CDR2 reads SQIVND (reference sequence). The CDR3 length is 15 residues. These data come from a study of shared clonotypes between healthy human individuals. Study-wide results and limits: Only blood samples were collected, and tissue repertoires likely differ.

Healthy HIV-negative adults with no recent acute infections or vaccinations were recruited as donors. V gene TRBV19 combines with J gene TRBJ2-7; TRBD2 might be the D (7 bases). What was sequenced was PBMCs. The sequence was obtained from a woman aged 40 to 50 in good health. Some clones in this sample may be carry-over from other donors' samples. CDR3 loop: CASSIMAGANHEQYF. CDR3 coding DNA: TGTGCCAGTAGTATAATGGCGGGGGCGAATCACGAGCAGTACTTC.